This T cell receptor (beta chain) was documented in a study of T cells after yellow fever vaccination. Across the study: The SMART-Seq v4 Ultra Low Input method served to prepare the low-cell-number fractions.

This clonotype was found many times. TCRdb re-analysed the 5' RACE reads in MiXCR, keeping a single row per CDR3 protein. The table lists some 220,000 distinct CDR3 sequences, 3% to 3.5% of them singletons. This receptor was obtained from a young man who received the YFV17D yellow fever vaccine. The sequences come from CD4+ T cells sorted from PBMCs, collected 10 days after the yellow fever booster vaccination.

The CDR3 DNA sequence: TGTGCCAGCAAAAGGGAGTACGAGCAGTACTTC. Protein: CASKREYEQYF. The rearrangement links TRBV2 to TRBJ2-7, with D possibly matching TRBD2 (5 bases). The length of the CDR3 is 11 residues. Trimming shortened V by 7 bases and J by 4 bases, and 8 bases separated the two germline ends. Germline V CDR1 and CDR2: SNHLY, FYNNEI. The full variable domain, its missing parts supplied by reference TRBV2 and TRBJ2-7, is EPEVTQTPSHQVTQMGQEVILRCVPISNHLYFYWYRQILGQKVEFLVSFYNNEISEKSEIFDDQFSVERPDGSNFTLKIRSTKLEDSAMYFCASKREYEQYFGPGTRLTVT.